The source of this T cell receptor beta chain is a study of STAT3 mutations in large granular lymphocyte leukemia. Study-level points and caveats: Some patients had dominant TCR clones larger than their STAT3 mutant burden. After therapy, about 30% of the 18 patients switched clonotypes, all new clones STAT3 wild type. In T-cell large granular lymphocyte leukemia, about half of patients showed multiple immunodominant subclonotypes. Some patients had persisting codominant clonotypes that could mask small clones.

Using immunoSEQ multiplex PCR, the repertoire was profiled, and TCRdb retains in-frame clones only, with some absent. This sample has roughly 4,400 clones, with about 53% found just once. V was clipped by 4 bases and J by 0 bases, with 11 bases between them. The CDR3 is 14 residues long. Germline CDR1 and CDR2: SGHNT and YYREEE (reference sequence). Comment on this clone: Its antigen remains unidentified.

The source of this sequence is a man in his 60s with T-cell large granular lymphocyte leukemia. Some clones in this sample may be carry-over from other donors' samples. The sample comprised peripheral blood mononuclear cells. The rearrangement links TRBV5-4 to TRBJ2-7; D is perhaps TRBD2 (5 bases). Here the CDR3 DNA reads TGTGCCAGCAGCCCCCGACTAAACTCCTACGAGCAGTACGTC. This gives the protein CASSPRLNSYEQYV.